This TCR beta chain was found in a study of T cell repertoires in aging, cancer and after chemotherapy. At the level of the study: The whole study produced a dataset of around 9 million TCR reads. Findings and caveats of the study: Median generation probability rose over the chemotherapy interval in each cancer cohort, suggesting rebound thymic output.

Rearranged V-D-J TRB sequences were amplified with a mixed TRB-A/B primer pool. TCRdb re-analysed the multiplex PCR reads in MiXCR, keeping a single row per CDR3 protein. The sample contains approximately 3,000 distinct CDR3 sequences, 25% to 30% of which appear only once. TCR beta rearrangements were amplified from peripheral blood genomic DNA. This clonotype was observed a handful of times. Its antigen is not identified. The sequenced sample consisted of blood. The clonotype comes from a human donor with a solid tumor.

The CDR3 sequence is CASSIQVLSNQPQHF. CDR3 in DNA: TGTGCCAGTAGTATACAGGTCTTAAGCAATCAGCCCCAGCATTTT. The chain couples TRBV19 to TRBJ1-5; D is unclear. The V and J ends lost 2 bases and 1 base respectively, with 9 bases between them. This CDR3 spans 15 amino acids. In germline, CDR1 is LNHDA, CDR2 SQIVND (reference sequence).